The 18 T cell receptor beta chains below were found in one sample sequenced in a study of blood T cell repertoires in COVID-19. Method: immunoSEQ multiplex PCR; TCRdb's copy keeps in-frame clones and lacks some. The sample yields about 330,000 clones, around 87% seen once. Sequencing was performed on PBMCs or T cells enriched from blood (not recorded which). The receptors were gathered from a woman aged 30 to 39 who had recovered from COVID-19.

A few counts support this clone. The chain combines TRBV5-1 with TRBJ2-2; TRBD1 agrees at 9 bases. This CDR3 has 16 residues. The V gene end was trimmed by 4 bases and the J gene end by 6 bases; junction bases not matched to a gene: 10. Germline loops: CDR1 SGHRS, CDR2 YFSETQ. The CDR3 region has the DNA TGCGCCAGCAGCCCCTCGGGACAGGGAGGAGCCGGGGAGCTGTTTTTT. It encodes CASSPSGQGGAGELFF. Variable domain in full (rest from reference TRBV5-1 and TRBJ2-2): KAGVTQTPRYLIKTRGQQVTLSCSPISGHRSVSWYQQTPGQGLQFLFEYFSETQRNKGNFPGRFSGRQFSNSRSEMNVSTLELGDSALYLCASSPSGQGGAGELFFGEGSRLTVL.

This chain uses TRBV19 with TRBJ1-2; D remains ambiguous. Germline V gives CDR1 LNHDA, CDR2 SQIVND (reference sequence). Trimming left V 5 bases short and J 2 bases short, with 12 bases between. This CDR3 comprises 14 residues. CDR3 region: CASSLRRQNYGYTF. CDR3 in DNA: TGTGCCAGTAGTCTCAGGAGGCAGAACTATGGCTACACCTTC. Full variable domain (remainder filled in from reference TRBV19 and TRBJ1-2): DGGITQSPKYLFRKEGQNVTLSCEQNLNHDAMYWYRQDPGQGLRLIYYSQIVNDFQKGDIAEGYSVSREKKESFPLTVTSAQKNPTAFYLCASSLRRQNYGYTFGSGTRLTVV.

The chain employs TRBV11-1 and TRBJ1-2, with D possibly TRBD1 on 5 matching bases. Looked up from germline, CDR1 is SGHAT and CDR2 is FQDESV (reference sequence). CDR3 length: 13 amino acids. The V end lost 8 bases, the J end lost 7 bases, and 17 bases lay between the germline ends. CDR3 amino acids: CASAAGRGAGYTF. In DNA, the CDR3 is TGTGCCAGCGCAGCGGGACGGGGAGCTGGCTACACCTTC.

CDR3 region: CASSQDRPGGTTDTQYF. The CDR3 DNA sequence: TGCGCCAGCAGCCAAGATCGTCCGGGGGGTACCACAGATACGCAGTATTTT. This chain uses TRBV4-3 with TRBJ2-3; 7 bases fit TRBD2. The V segment lost 0 bases and the J segment 2 bases; nucleotides outside the gene matches: 8. The CDR3 is 17 amino acids. CDR1 is LGHNA, CDR2 YSLEER, per germline.

The chain carries TRBV29-1 and TRBJ2-5; 9 bases map to TRBD2. The CDR3 runs 14 residues. CDR1 SQVTM and CDR2 ANQGSEA come from the germline V gene. J gave up 10 bases and V 7 bases, and 16 bases lay outside the gene matches. CDR3 DNA: TGCAGCGCCGAAGGGGTGATTAGCGGGGGCCGCCAGTACTTC. Protein sequence: CSAEGVISGGRQYF.

The chain joins TRBV28 to TRBJ1-5; maybe TRBD1 (5 bases). Germline V CDR1 and CDR2: MDHEN, SYDVKM. Trimming took off 7 bases at V and 5 bases at J, with 21 bases between the two ends. The CDR3 extends over 16 amino acids. The CDR3 here is CASTSGLRGADQPQHF. The DNA for the CDR3 is TGTGCCAGCACCTCGGGACTCCGGGGAGCCGATCAGCCCCAGCATTTT.

The chain uses TRBV10-3 and TRBJ1-3, with TRBD1 identical over 9 bases. The germline V gene has CDR1 ENHRY and CDR2 SYGVKD. Unmatched junction bases numbered 13, after V lost 10 bases and J lost 0 bases. This CDR3 is built from 17 residues. The CDR3, as DNA: TGTGCCACCGCCCCCAACCCGGGACAGGGCTCTGGAAACACCATATATTTT. Its protein is CATAPNPGQGSGNTIYF.

This chain links TRBV7-9 with TRBJ2-7; TRBD1 might be the D (5 bases). Germline CDR1 reads SEHNR; CDR2 reads FQNEAQ (reference sequence). This CDR3 is built from 13 residues. Trimming took 5 bases from V and 3 from J, leaving 11 bases between them. The CDR3 protein is CASSPSDSYEQYF. Here the CDR3 DNA reads TGTGCCAGCAGCCCGTCTGACAGCTACGAGCAGTACTTC.

The chain employs TRBV15 and TRBJ1-1; 10 nucleotides line up with TRBD1. V lost 1 base to trimming and J lost 8 bases; unmatched junction nucleotides: 13. The CDR3 runs to 17 residues. Per the germline V gene, CDR1 is LNHNV and CDR2 is YYDKDF (reference sequence). CDR3 sequence reads: CATSRAPGQGPSREAFF. The CDR3 DNA sequence: TGTGCCACCAGCAGAGCCCCGGGACAGGGGCCTTCCAGAGAAGCTTTCTTT.

V usage is TRBV6-5 and J usage is TRBJ1-4; D not certain. The CDR3 sequence is 14 residues long. In germline, CDR1 is MNHEY, CDR2 SVGAGI. Trimming cost V 6 bases and J 4 bases, with 12 bases left between them. The CDR3 is CASREGSRNEKLFF. CDR3 coding DNA: TGTGCCAGCAGGGAGGGTTCCCGTAATGAAAAACTGTTTTTT.

The gene calls are TRBV11-2 and TRBJ1-2, with a possible D match to TRBD1 (6 bases). The ends were cut back, 3 bases at V and 8 bases at J, with 7 bases in the middle. The length of the CDR3 is 11 residues. The germline gives CDR1 SGHAT, CDR2 FQNNGV. The CDR3: CASSFRGGYTF. The CDR3 DNA is TGTGCCAGCAGCTTCAGGGGAGGCTACACCTTC.

The V gene is TRBV4-1, the J gene TRBJ1-5; tentative D call: TRBD1 (5 bases). CDR3 size: 16 residues. CDR1 is MGHRA and CDR2 is YSYEKL in the germline V gene. V was cut by 5 bases and J by 4 bases, with 18 bases left in between. CDR3 residues: CASSGLSRAGNQPQHF. CDR3 bases: TGCGCCAGCAGCGGTCTTTCCAGGGCTGGGAATCAGCCCCAGCATTTT.

This chain joins TRBV25-1 and TRBJ1-6, with 8 bases lining up with TRBD1. Trimming cost V 4 bases and J 7 bases; bases outside gene matches: 3. CDR1 and CDR2 from the germline V gene are MGHDK and SYGVNS. This CDR3 is 14 amino acids long. CDR3 DNA: TGTGCCAGCAGTGGGGGACAGGCCAATTCACCCCTCCACTTT. Residues: CASSGGQANSPLHF.

This chain uses TRBV6-2 or TRBV6-3 with TRBJ2-3; D may be TRBD1 (6 bases). CDR1 and CDR2 from the germline V gene are MNHEY and SVGEGT. This CDR3 is built from 16 residues. V was trimmed by 6 bases and J by 0 bases, leaving 16 bases between them. In DNA, the CDR3 is TGTGCCAGCAGCAAAATCAGGGGCGAGAGCACAGATACGCAGTATTTT. This gives the protein CASSKIRGESTDTQYF.

The chain recombines TRBV18 with TRBJ1-2; no clear D gene. Germline-derived CDR1 and CDR2 are KGHSH and LQKENI. Trimming removed 3 bases at V and 9 bases at J, with 14 bases between. The CDR3 is 13 amino acids. CDR3 DNA sequence: TGTGCCAGCTCACCTTCATCCAATCCTAGCTACACCTTC. It specifies CASSPSSNPSYTF.

The chain carries TRBV27 and TRBJ2-7; 7 nucleotides agree with TRBD2. V lost 2 bases and J lost 3; bases outside the gene matches: 13. Germline V gene sequence: CDR1 MNHEY, CDR2 SMNVEV (reference sequence). The CDR3 has 17 amino acids. CDR3 sequence: CASSLRGGLGQFYEQYF. The CDR3 bases are TGTGCCAGCAGTTTACGGGGAGGGCTGGGGCAGTTCTACGAGCAGTACTTC.

The V call is TRBV7-9, the J call TRBJ2-6, with D unclear. Per germline, CDR1 SEHNR and CDR2 FQNEAQ (reference sequence). The CDR3 is 14 residues long. V lost 1 base and J lost 4, with 5 bases in between. The CDR3 region has the DNA TGTGCCAGCAGCTTAGGCGCCGGGGCCAACGTCCTGACTTTC. Translated: CASSLGAGANVLTF.

The rearrangement joins TRBV5-1 to TRBJ1-1; D possibly corresponds to TRBD1 (6 bases). Germline-derived CDR1 and CDR2 are SGHRS and YFSETQ. V lost 4 bases to trimming and J lost 0 bases, with 13 bases between them. The CDR3 is made up of 15 amino acids. CDR3 protein: CASSIEGHLNTEAFF. CDR3 DNA sequence: TGCGCCAGCAGCATAGAGGGACACCTGAACACTGAAGCTTTCTTT. The variable domain in full, completed from reference TRBV5-1 and TRBJ1-1, reads KAGVTQTPRYLIKTRGQQVTLSCSPISGHRSVSWYQQTPGQGLQFLFEYFSETQRNKGNFPGRFSGRQFSNSRSEMNVSTLELGDSALYLCASSIEGHLNTEAFFGQGTRLTVV.